This T cell receptor beta chain is drawn from a study of T-cell reconstitution after alpha-beta-depleted transplantation in children. The CDR3 is 13 residues long. The V gene lost 3 bases and the J gene lost 3 bases, with 8 bases spanning the gap. CDR1 KGHSH and CDR2 LQKENI come from the germline V gene. Only a few counts were recorded for this clonotype. For TCRbeta, the library was prepared with unique molecular identifiers. TCRdb analysed the PCR reads with MiXCR anew, one entry per CDR3 protein. Of hundreds of thousands of distinct CDR3 sequences detected, roughly 15% appear once; the ten largest clones hold 1.1%.

This receptor was identified in a human donor who donated a stem cell graft to a child with acute myeloid leukemia. The specimen was PBMCs from the stem cell graft donor, collected from the stem cell graft. The chain combines TRBV18 with TRBJ2-5, with D possibly being TRBD1 (6 bases). The CDR3 loop is CASSPNREETQYF. The CDR3 DNA sequence: TGTGCCAGCTCACCCAACAGGGAAGAGACCCAGTACTTC.